A single T cell receptor beta chain is shown here with its context. The clone's antigen remains unknown. The record has no base qualities; no much larger clone is one base away. Measured from the cysteine to the phenylalanine, the CDR3 is 16 residues long. Here the CDR3 DNA is all that survives: 48 bases in frame from base 1. From the germline V gene (reference sequence), CDR1 is DFQATT and CDR2 is SNEGSKA. The V end loses 3 bases and the J end loses 10 bases, and a stretch of 22 bases separates them. This sample was included in a study of T cell responses to AZD1222 COVID-19 vaccine (dated by TCRdb to the early 2020s). The study in broad terms: TCR sequencing was performed for fewer than 250 trial participants, of whom around 200 were given two doses of AZD1222 and approximately 26 were given two doses of MenACWY control vaccine. Trial participants were enrolled by age into subgroups of 18-55, 56-69 and 70-plus years, and around 150, 28 and 57 TCR-sequenced participants, respectively, were included in these subgroups.

The CDR3 regions of human TCRbeta chains were analyzed by immunosequencing. Per the source publication's procedure: Repertoire TCRs were matched against a reference library of SARS-CoV-2-specific TCRs generated with the MIRA antigen-specificity platform. Breadth meant the fraction of unique TCRs that were SARS-CoV-2-associated, whereas depth meant the fraction of total T cells that were SARS-CoV-2-associated. Using the MIRA data, each spike-specific TCR was mapped to the spike region that the TCR reacts to and placed in a CD4 or CD8 class. Log10-transformed breadth and depth values were compared by one-way ANOVA with Sidak's multiple comparisons tests. TCRdb holds this immuneACCESS table with in-frame rearrangements only. Some clones are missing; in checked studies, unresolved V genes explain under half, and the rest has no known cause. That table supplies the V and J calls and clone size; D and trimming were determined from the DNA. The sample contains some 170,000 clones, about 90% of them found a single time. Around 4.4% of the sample rests with the top ten.

Read against the paper, the sample's time point label means: baseline before first vaccination. The sample's treatment or condition label, decoded: meningococcal conjugate vaccine given as trial control. Vaccinee samples were obtained from the UK trials COV001 and COV002, which included a single-blind randomized controlled phase 2/3 trial of AZD1222 (ChAdOx1 nCoV-19) in healthy adults. For TCRbeta chain sequencing, PBMC samples from trial participants were taken at day 0 and at day 28 after the second dose. The full study reports these points: Participants were mostly white British, with more females than males. The authors suggested clonal diversity may have been underestimated. No day 14 peak-response samples were available, so repertoires were characterized only after the peak T cell response. CD4 TCRs associated with the vaccine covered the entire spike protein, and the dominant responses were in regions 160-218 and 743-854. Reportedly, close to half of the unique spike-specific TCRs recognized epitopes lying outside the regions that are mutated in the B.1.351 and B.1.1.7 variants. The 56-69-year group was small, and its depth increase did not reach significance, likely because of low power. A significant rise in spike-specific TCR breadth and depth was observed after two AZD1222 doses relative to day 0 and relative to MenACWY recipients. Only five to seven AZD1222 recipients were SARS-CoV-2 seropositive at baseline, limiting conclusions about previously exposed vaccinees.

The sequenced sample was peripheral blood, obtained on day 0 of MenACWY control vaccination. The chain couples TRBV20-1 to TRBJ1-6; TRBD1 is a possible D gene, resting on 6 matching bases. The TCR was taken from an adult in good health. The nucleotides read TGCAGTGCTAGTTCGGTGGCGGGGGGGCGAGGATCACCCCTCCACTTT. Its product reads: CSASSVAGGRGSPLHF.